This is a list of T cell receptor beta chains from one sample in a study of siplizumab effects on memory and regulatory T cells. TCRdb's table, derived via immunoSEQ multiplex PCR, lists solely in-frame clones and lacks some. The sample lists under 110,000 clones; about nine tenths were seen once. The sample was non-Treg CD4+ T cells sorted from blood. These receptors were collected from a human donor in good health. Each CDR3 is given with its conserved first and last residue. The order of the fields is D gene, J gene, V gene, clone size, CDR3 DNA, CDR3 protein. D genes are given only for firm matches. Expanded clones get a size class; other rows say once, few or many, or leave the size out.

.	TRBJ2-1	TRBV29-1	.	TGCAGCGTTGAATTTAACAGCTACAATGAGCAGTTCTTC	CSVEFNSYNEQFF
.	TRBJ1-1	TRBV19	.	TGTGCCAGTAGTATAGGTCAGGCGAACACTGAAGCTTTCTTT	CASSIGQANTEAFF
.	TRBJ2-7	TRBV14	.	TGTGCCAGCAGCCAAGCCGACAGGTCCTACGAGCAGTACTTC	CASSQADRSYEQYF
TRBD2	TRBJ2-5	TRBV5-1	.	TGCGCCAGCAGCCAGACGGGAGGCGAGACCCAGTACTTC	CASSQTGGETQYF
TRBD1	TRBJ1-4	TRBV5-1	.	TGCGCCAGCAGCTCCCAGGGACAGGGGGAAAAACTGTTTTTT	CASSSQGQGEKLFF
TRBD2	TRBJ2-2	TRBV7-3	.	TGTGCCAGCAGCTTATTCGGTCTAGCGGGAGACGTCGGGGAGCTGTTTTTT	CASSLFGLAGDVGELFF
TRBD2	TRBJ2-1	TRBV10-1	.	TGCGCCAGCAGTGAAAAAGCGGGATGGGATGAGCAGTTCTTC	CASSEKAGWDEQFF
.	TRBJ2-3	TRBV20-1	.	TGCAGTGCCCTGGGCACAGATACGCAGTATTTT	CSALGTDTQYF
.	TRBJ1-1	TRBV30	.	TGTGCCTGGAGTCAACGCCCCGAAGCTTTCTTT	CAWSQRPEAFF
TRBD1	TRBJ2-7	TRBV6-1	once	TGTGCCAGCAGTGATCACGGGACAGGGGCTTCGGAGCAGTACTTC	CASSDHGTGASEQYF
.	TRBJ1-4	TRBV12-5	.	TGTGCTAGTGGTTTGGTACGGGGGAAGAATGAAAAACTGTTTTTT	CASGLVRGKNEKLFF
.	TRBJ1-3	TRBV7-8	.	TGTGCCAGCAGCTTAGCGCCCGGAACGTCTGGAAACACCATATATTTT	CASSLAPGTSGNTIYF
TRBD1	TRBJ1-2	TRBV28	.	TGTGCCAGCAGTTTATCCCATCCGGGACAGGGGGCCGAGGGCTACACCTTC	CASSLSHPGQGAEGYTF
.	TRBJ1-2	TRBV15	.	TGTGCCACCAGCATAACATACAGGGATGGCTACACCTTC	CATSITYRDGYTF
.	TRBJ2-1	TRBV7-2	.	TGTGCCAGCAGCCCGGTCGGGAATGAGCAGTTCTTC	CASSPVGNEQFF
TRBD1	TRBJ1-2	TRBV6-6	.	TGTGCCAGCAGTTACTCGACAGGGGCCTATGGCTACACCTTC	CASSYSTGAYGYTF
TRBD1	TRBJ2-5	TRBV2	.	TGTGCCAGCAGCGGGGACAGGGTGGAGACCCAGTACTTC	CASSGDRVETQYF
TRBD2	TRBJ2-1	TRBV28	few	TGTGCCAGCACATCCGCCGGGACTAGCGGGAGGAATGAGCAGTTCTTC	CASTSAGTSGRNEQFF
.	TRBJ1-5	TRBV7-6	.	TGTGCCAGCAGCTTAGGAGGGCATAATCAGCCCCAGCATTTT	CASSLGGHNQPQHF
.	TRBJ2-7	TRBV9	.	TGTGCCAGCAGCCCCTCCGGTACACTAGGCATGTTGGGAGAGCAGTACTTC	CASSPSGTLGMLGEQYF
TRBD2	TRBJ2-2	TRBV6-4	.	TGTGCCAGCAGTGACTTAGCGGGAATGATCACCGGGGAGCTGTTTTTT	CASSDLAGMITGELFF
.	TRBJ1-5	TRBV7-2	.	TGTGCCAGCAGTTTGGTGGTAGGGAATCAGCCCCAGCATTTT	CASSLVVGNQPQHF
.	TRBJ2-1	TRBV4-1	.	TGCGCCAGCAGCCAGCCGACTAGTTTCAATGAGCAGTTCTTC	CASSQPTSFNEQFF
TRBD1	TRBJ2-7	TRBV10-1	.	TGCGCCAGCAGTGATAAGACAGGGGGCGAGCAGTACTTC	CASSDKTGGEQYF
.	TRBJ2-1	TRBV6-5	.	TGTGCCAGCAGTTCTACAGGCGATACCTACAATGAGCAGTTCTTC	CASSSTGDTYNEQFF
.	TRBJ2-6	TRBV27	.	TGTGCCAGCAGAATGTCCAGTATCTCTGGGGCCAACGTCCTGACTTTC	CASRMSSISGANVLTF
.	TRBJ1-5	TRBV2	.	TGTGCCAGCGACCGGGACGCCAATAGCAATCAGCCCCAGCATTTT	CASDRDANSNQPQHF
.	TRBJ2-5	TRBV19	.	TGTGCCAGTAGTCCCAACTTGGGGGAGACCCAGTACTTC	CASSPNLGETQYF
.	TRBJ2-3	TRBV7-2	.	TGTGCCAGCAGCTTAGGGGGCACAGATACGCAGTATTTT	CASSLGGTDTQYF
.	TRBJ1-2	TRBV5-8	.	TGTGCCAGCAGCCTGTCGAACCGGGACGGAGGTTTAGGTGGCTACACCTTC	CASSLSNRDGGLGGYTF
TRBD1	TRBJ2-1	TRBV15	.	TGTGCCACCACCCTCCGGACAGGGGGAAATAATGAGCAGTTCTTC	CATTLRTGGNNEQFF
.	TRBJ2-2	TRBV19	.	TGTGCCAGTAGTACTTACACCGGGGAGCTGTTTTTT	CASSTYTGELFF
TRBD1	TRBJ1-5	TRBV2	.	TGTGCCAGCAGGGGGGACAGGTATAGCAATCAGCCCCAGCATTTT	CASRGDRYSNQPQHF
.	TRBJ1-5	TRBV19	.	TGTGCCAGTAGTATAAGGGGAACAGGAACGTTGAGCGGTCAGCCCCAGCATTTT	CASSIRGTGTLSGQPQHF
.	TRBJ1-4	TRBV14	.	TGTGCCAGCAGCCGACTGGGGGGGACTAATGAAAAACTGTTTTTT	CASSRLGGTNEKLFF
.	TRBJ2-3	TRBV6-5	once	TGTGCCAGCAGTTACGGACCCAGCACAGATACGCAGTATTTT	CASSYGPSTDTQYF
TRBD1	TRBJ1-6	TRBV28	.	TGTGCCAGCAGTTTAACTGGGGGACAGGGGAGGTCACCCCTCCACTTT	CASSLTGGQGRSPLHF
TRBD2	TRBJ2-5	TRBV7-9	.	TGTGCCAGCAGCCCTCTAGCGGGAGAGGTGACCCAGTACTTC	CASSPLAGEVTQYF
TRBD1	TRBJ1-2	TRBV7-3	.	TGTGCCAGCAGCCCCCACTACGTTCGTCGGCAGGGGGTTATGGATGGCTACACCTTC	CASSPHYVRRQGVMDGYTF
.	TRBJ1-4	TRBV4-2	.	TGTGCCAGCAGCCGAAGAGACGTGCAGGCAACTAATGAAAAACTGTTTTTT	CASSRRDVQATNEKLFF
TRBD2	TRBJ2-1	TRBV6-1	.	TGTGCCAGCAGTGAAACCGCGGGAGTGCAGTTCTTC	CASSETAGVQFF
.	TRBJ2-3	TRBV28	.	TGTGCCAGTCCTCCCAGGGCTAGCGACACAGATACGCAGTATTTT	CASPPRASDTDTQYF
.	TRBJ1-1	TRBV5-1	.	TGCGCCAGCAGCTTAAAGGGGAACACTGAAGCTTTCTTT	CASSLKGNTEAFF
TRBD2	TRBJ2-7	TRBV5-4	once	TGTGCCAGCAGCGTGCCTAGCGGAGACTACGAGCAGTACTTC	CASSVPSGDYEQYF
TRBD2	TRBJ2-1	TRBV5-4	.	TGTGCCAGCAGCCCTACCGGGACTAGCGAGCCTGAGCAGTTCTTC	CASSPTGTSEPEQFF
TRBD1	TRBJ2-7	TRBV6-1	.	TGTGCCAGCATGGAATCGGGACAGGGCTCCTACGAGCAGTACTTC	CASMESGQGSYEQYF
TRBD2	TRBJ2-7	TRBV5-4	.	TGTGCCAGCAGCTTGGATCCTAGCGGGAGGAACTCCGACGAGCAGTACTTC	CASSLDPSGRNSDEQYF
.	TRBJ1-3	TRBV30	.	TGTGCCTGGAGTGTACGCAGCTCTGGAAACACCATATATTTT	CAWSVRSSGNTIYF
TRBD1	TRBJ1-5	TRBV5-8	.	TGTGCCAGCAGCCGACAGGGCAAGCAGCCCCAGCATTTT	CASSRQGKQPQHF